This T cell receptor beta chain was identified in a study of blood T cell repertoires in COVID-19. Study-wide context: T cells, B-cell-depleted T cells, or PBMCs supplied cDNA or gDNA.

The CDR3 runs to 14 residues. Germline V CDR1 and CDR2: LNHDA, SQIVND (reference sequence). The V and J ends lost 2 bases and 9 bases respectively, with 14 bases between them. TCRdb's copy holds only in-frame clones and misses some; the assay was immunoSEQ multiplex PCR. Here the sample spans around 340,000 clones, 65% to 90% being singletons. In assigning cohorts, the study relied on participant-reported clinical history. The sequenced material came from PBMCs or T cells enriched from blood (not recorded which). The sequence derives from a woman aged 40 to 55 with acute COVID-19. The genes are TRBV19 and TRBJ1-5; no clear D. The CDR3: CASSIFPGGMPQHF. CDR3 nucleotide sequence: TGTGCCAGTAGTATATTCCCCGGAGGGATGCCCCAGCATTTT. The entire variable domain, with the rest obtained from reference TRBV19 and TRBJ1-5, is as follows: DGGITQSPKYLFRKEGQNVTLSCEQNLNHDAMYWYRQDPGQGLRLIYYSQIVNDFQKGDIAEGYSVSREKKESFPLTVTSAQKNPTAFYLCASSIFPGGMPQHFGDGTRLSIL.